This TCR beta chain originates from a study of shared clonotypes between healthy human individuals. About the study: Per donor, three plates held CD4 naive cells, three held CD4 memory, two held CD8 naive and one held CD8 memory.

V was pared by 5 bases and J by 7 bases, with 16 bases of the junction left unmatched. Germline CDR1 reads MNHEY; CDR2 reads SMNVEV (reference sequence). The CDR3 is 16 amino acids. The repertoire was sequenced with immunoSEQ multiplex PCR; TCRdb's copy has only in-frame clones and lacks some. The sample lists 1.5 million to 2.5 million clones; less than 95% were seen once. CD45RO-negative CD8 cells positively selected for CCR7 made up the naive population, which excluded terminally differentiated effector memory CD45RA+ cells. The sequencing input was naive CD8+ T cells sorted from blood. The chain couples TRBV27 to TRBJ2-7, with 8 bases aligning to TRBD1. The clonotype originates from a man aged 18 to 29 in good health. CDR3 region: CASSTYSGTGPFEQYF. CDR3 coding DNA: TGTGCCAGCAGTACCTATTCCGGGACAGGCCCCTTTGAGCAGTACTTC.